The 3 T cell receptor beta chains listed next were all sequenced from one sample in a study of human T cells and chemical hapten exposure. Time point indicated: patch test 2, 6 weeks after DPC sensitization. Documented treatment: therapeutic diphenylcyclopropenone sensitization with weekly scalp DPC. Using its own MiXCR run on the RACE reads, TCRdb lists one record per CDR3 protein. The table has 360,000 or so distinct CDR3 sequences, roughly 6% seen once. The sample here was whole blood, taken in connection with sensitization to the hapten diphenylcyclopropenone (DPC). These receptors were taken from a woman aged 18-29 years with alopecia areata. Some clones in this sample may be carry-over from other donors' samples.

V gene TRBV5-6 combines with J gene TRBJ1-1; TRBD1 is a possible D gene (5 bases). The CDR3 totals 14 residues. Trimming removed 2 bases at V and 5 bases at J, with 13 bases between. CDR1 and CDR2 from the germline V gene are SGHDT and YYEEEE. CDR3 loop: CASSFWQGQTEAFF. The CDR3 DNA sequence: TGTGCCAGCAGCTTTTGGCAGGGTCAAACTGAAGCTTTCTTT. The full variable domain, in which reference TRBV5-6 and TRBJ1-1 provide the parts outside the CDR3, is DAGVTQSPTHLIKTRGQQVTLRCSPKSGHDTVSWYQQALGQGPQFIFQYYEEEERQRGNFPDRFSGHQFPNYSSELNVNALLLGDSALYLCASSFWQGQTEAFFGQGTRLTVV.

There are many counts of this clonotype. The rearrangement links TRBV24-1 to TRBJ1-5; TRBD1 agrees at 7 bases. J lost 7 bases, V lost 3 bases, and 8 bases had no gene match. Per germline, CDR1 KGHDR and CDR2 SFDVKD. This CDR3 has 15 residues. CDR3 coding DNA: TGTGCCACCAGTGATCACGGACAGGCTGGGCAGCCCCAGCATTTT. Residues: CATSDHGQAGQPQHF.

This clonotype showed up just a few times. This rearrangement joins TRBV2 to TRBJ1-6, with no clear D. V shed 7 bases and J shed 9 bases, with 10 bases lying between them. CDR3 length: 12 amino acids. Germline loops: CDR1 SNHLY, CDR2 FYNNEI. The CDR3 DNA is TGTGCCAGCAACGGACTTTTTTCACCCCTCCACTTT. Its protein is CASNGLFSPLHF.